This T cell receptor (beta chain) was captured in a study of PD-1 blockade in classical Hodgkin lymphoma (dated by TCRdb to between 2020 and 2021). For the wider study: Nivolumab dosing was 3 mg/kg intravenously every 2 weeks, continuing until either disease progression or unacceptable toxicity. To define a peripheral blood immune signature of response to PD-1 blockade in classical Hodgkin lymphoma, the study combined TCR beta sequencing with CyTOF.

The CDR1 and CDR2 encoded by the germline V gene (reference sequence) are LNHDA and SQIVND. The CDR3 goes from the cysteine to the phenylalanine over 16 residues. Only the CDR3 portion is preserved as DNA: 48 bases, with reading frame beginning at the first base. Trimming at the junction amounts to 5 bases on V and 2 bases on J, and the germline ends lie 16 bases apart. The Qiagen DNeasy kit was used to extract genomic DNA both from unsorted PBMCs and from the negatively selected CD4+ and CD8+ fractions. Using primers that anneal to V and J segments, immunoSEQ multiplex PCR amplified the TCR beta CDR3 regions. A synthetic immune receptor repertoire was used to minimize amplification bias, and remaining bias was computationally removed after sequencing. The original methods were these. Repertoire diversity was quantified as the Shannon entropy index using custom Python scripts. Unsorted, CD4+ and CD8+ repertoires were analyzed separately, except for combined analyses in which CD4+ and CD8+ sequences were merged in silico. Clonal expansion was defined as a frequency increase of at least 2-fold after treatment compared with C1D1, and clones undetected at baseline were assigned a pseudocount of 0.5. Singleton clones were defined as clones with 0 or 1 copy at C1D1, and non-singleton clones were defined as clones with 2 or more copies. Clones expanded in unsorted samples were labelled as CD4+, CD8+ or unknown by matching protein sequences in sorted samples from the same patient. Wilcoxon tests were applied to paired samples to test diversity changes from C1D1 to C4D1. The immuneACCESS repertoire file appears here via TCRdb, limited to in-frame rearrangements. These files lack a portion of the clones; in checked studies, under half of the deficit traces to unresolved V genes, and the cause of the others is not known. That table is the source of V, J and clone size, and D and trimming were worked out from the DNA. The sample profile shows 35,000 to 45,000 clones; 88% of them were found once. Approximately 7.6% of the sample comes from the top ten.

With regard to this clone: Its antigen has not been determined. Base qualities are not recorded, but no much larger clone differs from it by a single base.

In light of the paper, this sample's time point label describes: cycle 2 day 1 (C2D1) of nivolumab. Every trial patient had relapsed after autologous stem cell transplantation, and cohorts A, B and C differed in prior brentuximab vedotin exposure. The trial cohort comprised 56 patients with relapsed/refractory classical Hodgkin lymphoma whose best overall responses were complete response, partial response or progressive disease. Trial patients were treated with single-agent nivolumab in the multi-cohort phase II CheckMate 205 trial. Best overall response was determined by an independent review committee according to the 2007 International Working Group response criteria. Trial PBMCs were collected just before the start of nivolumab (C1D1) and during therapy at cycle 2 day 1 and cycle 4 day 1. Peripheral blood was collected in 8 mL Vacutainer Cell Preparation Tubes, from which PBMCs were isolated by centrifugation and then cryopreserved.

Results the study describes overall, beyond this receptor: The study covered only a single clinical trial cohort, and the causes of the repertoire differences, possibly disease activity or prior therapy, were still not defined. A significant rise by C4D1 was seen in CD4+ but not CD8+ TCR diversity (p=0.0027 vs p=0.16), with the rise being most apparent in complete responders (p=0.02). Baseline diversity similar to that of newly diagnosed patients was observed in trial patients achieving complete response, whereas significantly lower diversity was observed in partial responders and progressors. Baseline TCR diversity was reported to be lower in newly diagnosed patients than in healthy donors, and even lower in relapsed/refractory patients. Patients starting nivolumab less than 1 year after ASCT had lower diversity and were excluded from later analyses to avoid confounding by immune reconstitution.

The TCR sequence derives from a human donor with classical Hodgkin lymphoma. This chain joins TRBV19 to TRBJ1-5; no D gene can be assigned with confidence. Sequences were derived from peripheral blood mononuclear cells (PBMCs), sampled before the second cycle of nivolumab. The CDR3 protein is CASSPTTSRGNQPQHF. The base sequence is TGTGCCAGTAGTCCTACGACCTCGCGTGGCAATCAGCCCCAGCATTTT.